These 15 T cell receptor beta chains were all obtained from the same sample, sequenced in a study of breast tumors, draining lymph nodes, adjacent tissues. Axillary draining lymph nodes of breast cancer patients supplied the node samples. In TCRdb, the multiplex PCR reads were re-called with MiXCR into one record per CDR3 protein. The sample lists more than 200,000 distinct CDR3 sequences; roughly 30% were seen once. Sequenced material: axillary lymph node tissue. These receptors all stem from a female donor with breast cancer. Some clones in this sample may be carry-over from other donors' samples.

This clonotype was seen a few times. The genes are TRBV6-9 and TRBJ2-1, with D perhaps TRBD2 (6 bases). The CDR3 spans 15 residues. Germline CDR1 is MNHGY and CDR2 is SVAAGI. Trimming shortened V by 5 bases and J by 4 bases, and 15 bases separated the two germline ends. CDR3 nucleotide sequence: TGTGCCAGCAGTCAAGGTTGCGGGATATACAATGAGCAGTTCTTC. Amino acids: CASSQGCGIYNEQFF.

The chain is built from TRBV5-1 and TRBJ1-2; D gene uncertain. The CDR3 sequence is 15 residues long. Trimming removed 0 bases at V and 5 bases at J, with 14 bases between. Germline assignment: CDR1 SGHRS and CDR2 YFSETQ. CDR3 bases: TGCGCCAGCAGCTTGGGCCTTCAGTCGGCTTATGGCTACACCTTC. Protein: CASSLGLQSAYGYTF.

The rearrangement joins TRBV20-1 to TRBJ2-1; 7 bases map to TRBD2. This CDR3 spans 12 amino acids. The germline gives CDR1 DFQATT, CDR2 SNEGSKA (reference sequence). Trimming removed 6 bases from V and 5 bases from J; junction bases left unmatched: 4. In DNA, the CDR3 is TGCAGTGCCACGGGACTAAACAATGAGCAGTTCTTC. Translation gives CSATGLNNEQFF.

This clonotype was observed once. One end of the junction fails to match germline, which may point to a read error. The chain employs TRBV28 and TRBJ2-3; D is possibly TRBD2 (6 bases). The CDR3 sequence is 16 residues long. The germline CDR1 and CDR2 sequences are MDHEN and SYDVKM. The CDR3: CASNLCGSGTTDTQYF. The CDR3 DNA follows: TGTGCCAGCAATTTATGCGGTAGCGGAACCACAGATACGCAGTATTTT.

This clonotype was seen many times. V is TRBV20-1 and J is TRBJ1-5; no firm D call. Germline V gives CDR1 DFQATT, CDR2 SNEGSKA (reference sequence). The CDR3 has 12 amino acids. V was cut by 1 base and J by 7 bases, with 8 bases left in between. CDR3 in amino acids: CSARARDQPQHF. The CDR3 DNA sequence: TGCAGTGCTAGAGCCCGAGACCAGCCCCAGCATTTT.

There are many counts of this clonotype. This CDR3 is CASRETGAPGNTIYF. In DNA, the CDR3 is TGTGCCAGCAGGGAGACAGGAGCCCCTGGAAACACCATATATTTT. V gene TRBV2 combines with J gene TRBJ1-3; D perhaps matches TRBD1 (6 bases). Between the trimmed V and J ends, which lost 6 bases and 2 bases, there was a span of 14 bases. Germline lookup yields CDR1 SNHLY and CDR2 FYNNEI. The CDR3 spans 15 residues.

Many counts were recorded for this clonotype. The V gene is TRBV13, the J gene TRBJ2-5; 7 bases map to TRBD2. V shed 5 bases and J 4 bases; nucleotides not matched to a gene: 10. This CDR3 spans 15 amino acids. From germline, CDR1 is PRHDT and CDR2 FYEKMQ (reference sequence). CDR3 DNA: TGTGCCAGCAGCCCGACCCTGTGGGGGGGAGAGACCCAGTACTTC. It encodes CASSPTLWGGETQYF.

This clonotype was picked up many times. The CDR3 reads CASSGLNVGTDTQYF. The DNA for the CDR3 is TGTGCCAGCAGTGGACTGAACGTAGGCACAGATACGCAGTATTTT. The chain uses TRBV6-1 and TRBJ2-3; D call uncertain. This CDR3 is built from 15 residues. The V gene's germline CDR1 is MNHNS and CDR2 SASEGT. V lost 4 bases to trimming and J lost 1 base, with 12 bases between them.

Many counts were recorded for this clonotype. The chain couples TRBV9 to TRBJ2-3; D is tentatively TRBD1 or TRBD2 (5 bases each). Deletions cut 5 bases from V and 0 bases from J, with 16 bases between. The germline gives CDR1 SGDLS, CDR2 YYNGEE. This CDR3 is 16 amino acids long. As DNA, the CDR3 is TGTGCCAGCAGTCCCACGGTCGGGACCAGCACAGATACGCAGTATTTT. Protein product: CASSPTVGTSTDTQYF. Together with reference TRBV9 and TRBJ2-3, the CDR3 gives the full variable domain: DSGVTQTPKHLITATGQRVTLRCSPRSGDLSVYWYQQSLDQGLQFLIQYYNGEERAKGNILERFSAQQFPDLHSELNLSSLELGDSALYFCASSPTVGTSTDTQYFGPGTRLTVL.

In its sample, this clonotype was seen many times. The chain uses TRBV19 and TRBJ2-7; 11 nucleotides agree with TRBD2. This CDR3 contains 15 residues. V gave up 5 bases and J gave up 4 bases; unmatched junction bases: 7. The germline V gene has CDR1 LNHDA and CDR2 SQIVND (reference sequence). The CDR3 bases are TGTGCCAGTAGTGTAACTAGCGGGAGTTATTACGAGCAGTACTTC. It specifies CASSVTSGSYYEQYF.

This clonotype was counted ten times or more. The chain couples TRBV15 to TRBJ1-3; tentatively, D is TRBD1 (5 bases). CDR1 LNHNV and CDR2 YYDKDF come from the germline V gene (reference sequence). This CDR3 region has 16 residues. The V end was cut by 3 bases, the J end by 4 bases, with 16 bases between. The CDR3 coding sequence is TGTGCCACCAGCAGGGGGACTTCTATGGGAGGAAACACCATATATTTT. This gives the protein CATSRGTSMGGNTIYF.

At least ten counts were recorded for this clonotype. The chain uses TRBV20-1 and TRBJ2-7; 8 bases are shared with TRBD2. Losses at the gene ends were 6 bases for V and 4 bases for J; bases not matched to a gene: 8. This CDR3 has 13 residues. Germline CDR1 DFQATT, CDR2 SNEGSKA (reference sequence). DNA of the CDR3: TGCAGTGCCGTCGGGAGGGCCCGATACGAGCAGTACTTC. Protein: CSAVGRARYEQYF.

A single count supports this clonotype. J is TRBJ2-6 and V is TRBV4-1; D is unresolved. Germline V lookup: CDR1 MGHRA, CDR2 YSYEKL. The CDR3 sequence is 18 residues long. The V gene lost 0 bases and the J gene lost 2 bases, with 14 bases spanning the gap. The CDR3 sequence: CASSQEWAKIPGANVLTF. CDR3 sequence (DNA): TGCGCCAGCAGCCAAGAGTGGGCCAAAATCCCTGGGGCCAACGTCCTGACTTTC.

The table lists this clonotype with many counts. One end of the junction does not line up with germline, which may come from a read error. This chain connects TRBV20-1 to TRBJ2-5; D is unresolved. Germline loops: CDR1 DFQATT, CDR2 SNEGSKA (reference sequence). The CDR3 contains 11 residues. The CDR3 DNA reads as TGCAGTGCTAGAGATACGATGACCCAGTCCTTC. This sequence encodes CSARDTMTQSF.

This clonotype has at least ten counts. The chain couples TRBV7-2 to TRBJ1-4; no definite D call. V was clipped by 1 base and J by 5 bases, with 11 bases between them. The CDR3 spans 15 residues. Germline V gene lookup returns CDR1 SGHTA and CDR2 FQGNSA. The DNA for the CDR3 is TGTGCCAGCAGCTTAGTCAGGAACCTAAATGAAAAACTGTTTTTT. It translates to CASSLVRNLNEKLFF. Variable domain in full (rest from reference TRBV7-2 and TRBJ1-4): GAGVSQSPSNKVTEKGKDVELRCDPISGHTALYWYRQSLGQGLEFLIYFQGNSAPDKSGLPSDRFSAERTGGSVSTLTIQRTQQEDSAVYLCASSLVRNLNEKLFFGSGTQLSVL.